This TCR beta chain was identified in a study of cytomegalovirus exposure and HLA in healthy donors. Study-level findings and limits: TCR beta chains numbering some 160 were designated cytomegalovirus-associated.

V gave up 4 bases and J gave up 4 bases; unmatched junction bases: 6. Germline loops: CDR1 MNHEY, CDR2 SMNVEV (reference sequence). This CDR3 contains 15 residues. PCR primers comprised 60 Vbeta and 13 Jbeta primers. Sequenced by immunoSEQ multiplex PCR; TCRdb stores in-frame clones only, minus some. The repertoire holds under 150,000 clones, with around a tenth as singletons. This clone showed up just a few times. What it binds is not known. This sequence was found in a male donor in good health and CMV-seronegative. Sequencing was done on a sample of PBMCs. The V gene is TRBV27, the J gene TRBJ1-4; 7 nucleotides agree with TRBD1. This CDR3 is CASSSHRGSNEKLFF. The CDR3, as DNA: TGTGCCAGCAGTTCCCACAGGGGAAGTAATGAAAAACTGTTTTTT.